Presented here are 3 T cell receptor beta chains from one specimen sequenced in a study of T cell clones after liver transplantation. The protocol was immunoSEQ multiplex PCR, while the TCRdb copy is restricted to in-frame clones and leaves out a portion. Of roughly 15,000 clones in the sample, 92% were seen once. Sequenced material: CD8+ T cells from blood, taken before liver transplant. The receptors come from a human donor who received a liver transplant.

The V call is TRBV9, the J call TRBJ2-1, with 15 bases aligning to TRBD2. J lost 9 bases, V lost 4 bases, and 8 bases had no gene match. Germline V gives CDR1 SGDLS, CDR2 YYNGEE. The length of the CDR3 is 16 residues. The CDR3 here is CASSKRTSGRATEQFF. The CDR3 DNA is TGTGCCAGCAGCAAACGGACTAGCGGGAGGGCCACTGAGCAGTTCTTC.

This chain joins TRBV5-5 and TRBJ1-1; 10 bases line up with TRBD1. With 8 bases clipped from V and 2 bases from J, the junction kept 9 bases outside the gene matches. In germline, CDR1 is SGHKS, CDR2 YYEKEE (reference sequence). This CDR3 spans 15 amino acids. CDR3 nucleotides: TGTGCCAGTGACCGGGACAGGGGCCTCAACACTGAAGCTTTCTTT. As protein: CASDRDRGLNTEAFF.

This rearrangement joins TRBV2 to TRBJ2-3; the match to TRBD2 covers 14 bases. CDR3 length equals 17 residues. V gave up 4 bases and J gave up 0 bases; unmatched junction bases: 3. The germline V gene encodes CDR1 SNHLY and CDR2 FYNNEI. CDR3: CASSVGTSGRSTDTQYF. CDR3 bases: TGTGCCAGCAGTGTGGGGACTAGCGGGAGAAGCACAGATACGCAGTATTTT.